Shown below are 26 T cell receptor beta chains from a single sample sequenced in a study of CXCR3-negative and CXCR3-positive naive CD8 T cells. The TRB libraries of cDNA were built by UMI-labeled 5' RACE. TCRdb reprocessed the 5' RACE reads, keeping one entry per CDR3 protein, no DNA. Recorded here are around 66,000 distinct CDR3 sequences; the top ten clones represent approximately 4.4%. The study, taken as a whole, reports: For CXCR3-positive naive cells, TRB CDR3s were more hydrophobic than those of CXCR3-negative naive cells.

Antigens of these TCRs are unknown. Material: naive CXCR3+ CD8+ T cells from blood. This sample's subset: CD45RO-CCR7+CD27+CD95- naive CD8+ T cells expressing CXCR3 (TNR3+). Receptors originate from a human donor in good health. Some clones in this sample may be carry-over from other donors' samples.

The chain carries TRBV29-1 and TRBJ2-2. Germline V CDR1 and CDR2: SQVTM, ANQGSEA. The CDR3 length is 13 residues. CDR3: CSVYRTNTGELFF.

The chain employs TRBV29-1 and TRBJ2-3. The CDR3 length is 14 residues. Germline CDR1 SQVTM, CDR2 ANQGSEA. CDR3 residues: CSVEDPRRGDTQYF.

The chain recombines TRBV29-1 with TRBJ2-7; TCRdb designates TRBD2, a call that cannot be tested without DNA. The germline CDR1 and CDR2 sequences are SQVTM and ANQGSEA. CDR3 length equals 15 residues. The CDR3 spells CSVPGTSGSSYEQYF.

The chain recombines TRBV12-3 or TRBV12-4 with TRBJ2-7; checking the TCRdb D call of TRBD2 is not possible without DNA. CDR3 length: 15 amino acids. This CDR3 reads CASRTGTSGFYEKYF.

The rearrangement uses TRBV29-1 and TRBJ2-2; TCRdb's D call of TRBD1 is untestable without DNA. The CDR3 totals 13 residues. CDR1 SQVTM and CDR2 ANQGSEA come from the germline V gene. The CDR3 region is CSVGQGEAGELFF.

This rearrangement joins TRBV29-1 to TRBJ2-2; with no DNA, the TCRdb D assignment of TRBD1 cannot be verified. The germline V gene encodes CDR1 SQVTM and CDR2 ANQGSEA. The CDR3 loop spans 15 amino acids. CDR3 region: CSVEGGQGNTGELFF.

The CDR3: CASRAGGSGDEQFF. The chain joins TRBV28 to TRBJ2-1; TCRdb designates TRBD2, a call that cannot be tested without DNA. The V gene's germline CDR1 is MDHEN and CDR2 SYDVKM. The CDR3 is 14 amino acids.

The CDR3 loop reads CASSPTRGDGQPQHF. V is TRBV4-2 and J is TRBJ1-5; the D call of TRBD1 rests on TCRdb alone, since no DNA is present to check it. The CDR3 has 15 amino acids. The V gene's germline CDR1 is LGHNA and CDR2 YNFKEQ.

The genes are TRBV7-9 and TRBJ2-7; without DNA, the TCRdb call of TRBD1 cannot be checked. The CDR3 extends over 18 amino acids. Germline CDR1 SEHNR, CDR2 FQNEAQ (reference sequence). CDR3 sequence: CASSSLGGQALLFYEQYF.

V is TRBV6-1 and J is TRBJ2-5; TCRdb's D call of TRBD1 is untestable without DNA. CDR1 and CDR2 (germline): MNHNS, SASEGT. This CDR3 has 15 amino acids. The CDR3 sequence is CASSEVRQGFETQYF.

The V and J genes are TRBV12-3 or TRBV12-4 and TRBJ2-1; checking the TCRdb D call of TRBD1 is not possible without DNA. This CDR3 is built from 17 residues. CDR3 residues: CASSSGRGEISYNEQFF.

This chain connects TRBV6-5 to TRBJ1-2; the TCRdb call, TRBD1, lacks DNA for checking. CDR1 MNHEY and CDR2 SVGAGI come from the germline V gene. The CDR3 has 14 amino acids. The CDR3 spells CASSYASGNYGYTF.

The J gene is TRBJ2-7, the V gene TRBV29-1; there is no DNA to check the TCRdb D call of TRBD1. The CDR3 contains 15 residues. Germline V gene lookup returns CDR1 SQVTM and CDR2 ANQGSEA. The CDR3 here is CSVESEGVSSYEQYF.

The chain carries TRBV14 and TRBJ2-7; absent DNA, TCRdb's TRBD1 call cannot be checked. The CDR3 runs 16 residues. From germline, CDR1 is SGHDN and CDR2 FVKESK. CDR3 amino acids: CASSRIRDRVRDEQYF.

The V call is TRBV11-2, the J call TRBJ2-7; checking the TCRdb D call of TRBD2 is not possible without DNA. The germline V gene encodes CDR1 SGHAT and CDR2 FQNNGV. The length of the CDR3 is 14 residues. This CDR3 is CASSIEWGTYEQYF.

The chain carries TRBV3-1 and TRBJ2-3; TCRdb reports TRBD1, a call that lacks DNA to check it against. Per the germline V gene, CDR1 is LGHDT and CDR2 is YNNKEL (reference sequence). This CDR3 spans 21 amino acids. The CDR3 is CASSQGRRISPAGSSTDTQYF.

The chain joins TRBV29-1 to TRBJ1-2; the TCRdb D gene call, TRBD1, has no DNA to confirm it. CDR1 and CDR2 (germline): SQVTM, ANQGSEA. The CDR3 extends over 12 amino acids. The CDR3 sequence is CSVEWGDYGYTF.

The chain recombines TRBV4-3 with TRBJ2-3; TCRdb calls TRBD2, which cannot be checked without DNA. Germline lookup yields CDR1 LGHNA and CDR2 YSLEER. This CDR3 has 18 amino acids. CDR3 region: CASSQVVQAGGLTDTQYF.

This chain links TRBV7-2 with TRBJ2-7; the TCRdb D gene call, TRBD2, has no DNA to confirm it. The CDR3 has 15 amino acids. Germline V gives CDR1 SGHTA, CDR2 FQGNSA. The CDR3 region is CASSHLAGGSYEQYF. The full variable domain, rest sourced from reference TRBV7-2 and TRBJ2-7, is GAGVSQSPSNKVTEKGKDVELRCDPISGHTALYWYRQSLGQGLEFLIYFQGNSAPDKSGLPSDRFSAERTGGSVSTLTIQRTQQEDSAVYLCASSHLAGGSYEQYFGPGTRLTVT.

The gene calls are TRBV24-1 and TRBJ2-1; the D call from TCRdb, TRBD1, cannot be confirmed without DNA. CDR3 length: 15 residues. Germline V gene sequence: CDR1 KGHDR, CDR2 SFDVKD. The CDR3 here is CATSDLRGTGGEQFF.

The chain recombines TRBV2 with TRBJ2-7. From germline, CDR1 is SNHLY and CDR2 FYNNEI. This CDR3 has 14 amino acids. The CDR3 is CASSESDFSYEQYF.

The genes are TRBV20-1 and TRBJ1-1; the D call from TCRdb, TRBD1, cannot be confirmed without DNA. From germline, CDR1 is DFQATT and CDR2 SNEGSKA (reference sequence). The CDR3 contains 12 residues. The CDR3 reads CSASRAPTEAFF.

The V and J genes are TRBV7-6 and TRBJ1-4. The CDR3 spans 14 residues. The germline V gene has CDR1 SGHVS and CDR2 FNYEAQ. The CDR3 sequence: CASSPDIATEKLFF. The full variable domain, rest sourced from reference TRBV7-6 and TRBJ1-4, is GAGVSQSPRYKVTKRGQDVALRCDPISGHVSLYWYRQALGQGPEFLTYFNYEAQQDKSGLPNDRFSAERPEGSISTLTIQRTEQRDSAMYRCASSPDIATEKLFFGSGTQLSVL.

This sequence joins TRBV11-1 and TRBJ2-7; lacking DNA, the TRBD1 call made by TCRdb goes unchecked. Germline lookup yields CDR1 SGHAT and CDR2 FQDESV (reference sequence). The CDR3 is 15 amino acids. CDR3 in amino acids: CASSPTNRGTYEQYF.

The V call is TRBV29-1, the J call TRBJ1-1. The CDR3 is 12 amino acids. Germline V gives CDR1 SQVTM, CDR2 ANQGSEA. The CDR3 loop is CSAENQAPEAFF.

This rearrangement joins TRBV29-1 to TRBJ2-2. CDR3 length: 13 residues. The germline gives CDR1 SQVTM, CDR2 ANQGSEA. CDR3 protein: CSVEGASTGELFF.